This T cell receptor beta chain was documented in a study of blood T cell repertoires in COVID-19. Background on the study: Donors in the United States, Italy and Spain gave samples during acute or convalescent COVID-19. Sources were T cells, B-cell-depleted T cells, or PBMCs; the material itself was cDNA or gDNA.

The CDR3 consists of 14 residues. V was shortened by 7 bases and J by 6 bases, with 18 bases between the two germline ends. Germline CDR1 and CDR2: MDHEN and SYDVKM. This clone was observed a handful of times. Profiled with immunoSEQ multiplex PCR; TCRdb holds only in-frame clones, not every one. The sample has around 140,000 clones; roughly 79% are singletons. This TCR was sampled from a woman aged 55-70 years with active or convalescent COVID-19. The genes are TRBV28 and TRBJ1-2; possibly TRBD1 for D (6 bases). Specimen: peripheral blood. The CDR3 protein is CASILGTGNHGYTF. CDR3 coding DNA: TGTGCCAGCATCTTAGGAACAGGGAACCATGGCTACACCTTC.